This T cell receptor beta chain was sequenced for a study of T cell repertoires in cytomegalovirus infection. The wider study: The public TCR beta signatures pointed to both CMV infection and matching HLA type.

In TCRdb, the reads were re-called with MiXCR into one record per CDR3 protein. The table has about 450,000 distinct CDR3 sequences, roughly a third seen once. Study results and caveats: In two of eight donors, the top clonotype was HLA-C-restricted CMV-specific.

CDR1 and CDR2 from the germline V gene are LNHDA and SQIVND (reference sequence). This CDR3 is 13 amino acids long. V was cut by 3 bases and J by 3 bases, with 7 bases left in between. Concerning this clonotype itself: The antigen remains unidentified. This CDR3 is missing its conserved last phenylalanine or tryptophan, likely due to a read error.

The sample was PBMCs. V is TRBV19 and J is TRBJ2-3; D gene uncertain. This receptor was identified in a human donor in good health (CMV status not recorded). Some clones in this sample may be carry-over from other donors' samples. CDR3 DNA: TGTGCCAGTAGTATGTCGGATACAGATACGCAGTATTTG. This gives the protein CASSMSDTDTQYL.